This T cell receptor beta chain derives from a study of T-cell reconstitution after alpha-beta-depleted transplantation in children. General study results and limits: By one year post-transplant, T-cell counts and diversity largely arose from T cells that were newly produced.

TCRbeta library construction was performed incorporating unique molecular identifiers. TCRdb reanalysed the PCR reads using MiXCR and keeps one entry per CDR3 protein. The table shows fewer than 450,000 distinct CDR3 sequences, with roughly 15% occurring only once. The CDR3 contains 14 residues. Germline V CDR1 and CDR2: GTSNPN, SVGIG (reference sequence). V shed 4 bases and J shed 4 bases, with 16 bases lying between them. Comment on this clonotype: Its specificity is not known.

The sample in question was PBMCs, mostly from graft donor cells, obtained 360 days after TCRalphabeta/CD19-depleted stem cell transplant. This sequence joins TRBV30 and TRBJ1-1; the D is unclear. The clonotype comes from a male patient aged 2 to 10 who had a stem cell transplant for acute lymphoblastic leukemia, so the T cells may come from the graft donor. CDR3: CAWIWGRERTEAFF. CDR3 DNA sequence: TGTGCCTGGATTTGGGGTCGGGAACGCACTGAAGCTTTCTTT.